This note documents a single T cell receptor (beta chain) sequence. Its antigen is unknown. Alongside a J-beta primer mix, a sample-barcoded 5' primer served in a second PCR lasting roughly 6 to 12 cycles. Using its own MiXCR run on the 5' RACE reads, TCRdb lists one record per CDR3 protein. The table includes roughly 680,000 distinct CDR3 sequences, 45% to 60% detected once. The data were taken from a study of blood T cells in healthy people across ages. Study at large: T cells yielded about one barcoded beta molecule per two cells through template switching.

Study findings and constraints: With naive T cell percentage, TCR beta diversity showed a strong correlation. When set beside aged donors, long-lived donors presented more naive CD4+ cells and higher diversity.

CDR3 size: 11 residues. The germline V gene encodes CDR1 MNHEY and CDR2 SVGEGT. V was clipped by 4 bases and J by 6 bases, with 4 bases between them. With each sample, at least 5 micrograms of total RNA were extracted. The rearrangement joins TRBV6-2 or TRBV6-3 to TRBJ2-1; no clear D. The origin of this receptor is a woman older than 75 in good health. Specimen: blood. This chain's CDR3 is CASSWSNEQFF. CDR3 nucleotide sequence: TGTGCCAGCAGTTGGAGCAATGAGCAGTTCTTC.